This T cell receptor (beta chain) comes out of a study of T-cell memory formation after mild COVID-19. As for the study in general: There were largely donor-specific TCR clusters. Overall study findings and caveats: Day 15 to 85 contracting clones showed balanced CD4/CD8; later expanders leaned CD4+. Researchers report contracting CD4+ clones mostly in CM and EM, with CD8+ clones in EMRA.

This clonotype turned up a few times. What it binds is unknown. Constant-segment-primed 5'RACE gave TCR alpha and TCR beta cDNA libraries with sample barcodes and UMIs. In TCRdb, the 5' RACE reads were re-called with MiXCR into one record per CDR3 protein. The table records around 100,000 distinct CDR3 sequences, 11% of them present only once. The V end lost 4 bases, the J end lost 8 bases, and 17 bases lay between the germline ends. Germline CDR1 is SQVTM and CDR2 is ANQGSEA. This CDR3 has 14 amino acids. The sequence came from a man aged 18 to 35 who had mild COVID-19 (a few samples of this study predate the infection). Cell type and time point are not known. The sequencing input was PBMCs or a T cell subset sorted from them (not recorded which). This chain links TRBV29-1 with TRBJ1-4, with D unclear. CDR3 DNA sequence: TGCAGCGTTGTATTTGTAGGACGCGGCGAAAAACTGTTTTTT. Amino acid sequence: CSVVFVGRGEKLFF.